Listed below are T cell receptor beta chains from one sample, sequenced in a study of T cell responses to AZD1222 COVID-19 vaccine. Profiling relied on immunoSEQ multiplex PCR, and the TCRdb table lists in-frame clones only, not all of them. Of 95,000 to 100,000 clones in the sample, approximately 84% were seen once. The sequencing here drew on peripheral blood, taken 28 days after the second AZD1222 dose. All receptors come from an adult who received the AZD1222 COVID-19 vaccine. CDR3s include the opening cysteine and the closing phenylalanine or tryptophan. Each record gives: V gene, D gene, clone size, J gene, CDR3 DNA, CDR3 protein. A D gene is named only where the DNA matches it firmly. Where a row states a size, it is once, few, many or the class of an expanded clone; other rows omit it.

V gene: TRBV7-9
D gene: NA
clone size: NA
J gene: TRBJ1-4
CDR3 DNA: TGTGCCAGCAGCTTAGGTGGCGGGGAAAATGAAAAACTGTTTTTT
CDR3 protein: CASSLGGGENEKLFF

V gene: TRBV6-5
D gene: NA
clone size: NA
J gene: TRBJ1-3
CDR3 DNA: TGTGCCAGCAGTTACTCAGTCGCGGGGACCGGAAACACCATATATTTT
CDR3 protein: CASSYSVAGTGNTIYF

V gene: TRBV5-6
D gene: TRBD2
clone size: NA
J gene: TRBJ2-3
CDR3 DNA: TGTGCCAGCAGCCTGGGGACTATCGAGTATACGCAGTATTTT
CDR3 protein: CASSLGTIEYTQYF

V gene: TRBV5-1
D gene: NA
clone size: NA
J gene: TRBJ2-5
CDR3 DNA: TGCGCCAGCAGCTTGGCGAACACCCAAGAGACCCAGTACTTC
CDR3 protein: CASSLANTQETQYF

V gene: TRBV2
D gene: TRBD2
clone size: once
J gene: TRBJ2-1
CDR3 DNA: TGTGCCAGCAGTGAGGGCAGAGGGGCGGGAGGGCGGAATGAGCAGTTCTTC
CDR3 protein: CASSEGRGAGGRNEQFF

V gene: TRBV6-5
D gene: TRBD1
clone size: NA
J gene: TRBJ2-1
CDR3 DNA: TGTGCCAGCAGCTTACTAGTGAGGGGGCACGAGCAGTTCTTC
CDR3 protein: CASSLLVRGHEQFF

V gene: TRBV19
D gene: NA
clone size: NA
J gene: TRBJ2-3
CDR3 DNA: TGTGCCAGTAGCGGGATAAACACAGATACGCAGTATTTT
CDR3 protein: CASSGINTDTQYF

V gene: TRBV5-1
D gene: NA
clone size: NA
J gene: TRBJ2-7
CDR3 DNA: TGCGCCAGCGGTCTGGAGGCAAGCGAGCAGTACTTC
CDR3 protein: CASGLEASEQYF

V gene: TRBV27
D gene: TRBD1
clone size: NA
J gene: TRBJ1-4
CDR3 DNA: TGTGCCAGCAGCCAAAGGCCGGGACAGGGCGATGAAAAACTGTTTTTT
CDR3 protein: CASSQRPGQGDEKLFF

V gene: TRBV4-3
D gene: NA
clone size: NA
J gene: TRBJ1-4
CDR3 DNA: TGCGCCAGCAGCCAAGATATAGGGGCAGGGGTTTTCGAAAAACTGTTTTTT
CDR3 protein: CASSQDIGAGVFEKLFF

V gene: TRBV7-8
D gene: NA
clone size: NA
J gene: TRBJ2-1
CDR3 DNA: TGTGCCAGCATCGCCGGTGTCTCCTACAATGAGCAGTTCTTC
CDR3 protein: CASIAGVSYNEQFF

V gene: TRBV5-5
D gene: NA
clone size: few
J gene: TRBJ1-6
CDR3 DNA: TGTGCCAGCAGCTTGATGTCAGGGAGGGTGGGTTCACCCCTCCACTTT
CDR3 protein: CASSLMSGRVGSPLHF

V gene: TRBV11-2
D gene: NA
clone size: NA
J gene: TRBJ1-1
CDR3 DNA: TGTGCCAGCAGCTTCTGGGCGGAAAAGAACACTGAAGCTTTCTTT
CDR3 protein: CASSFWAEKNTEAFF

V gene: TRBV2
D gene: NA
clone size: NA
J gene: TRBJ2-3
CDR3 DNA: TGTGCCAGCCGGGGAAGACTCACCGGAGCTAGCACAGATACGCAGTATTTT
CDR3 protein: CASRGRLTGASTDTQYF

V gene: TRBV6-6
D gene: TRBD1
clone size: NA
J gene: TRBJ1-1
CDR3 DNA: TGTGCCAGCAGTCTCGGACAGGCGACGAACACTGAAGCTTTCTTT
CDR3 protein: CASSLGQATNTEAFF

V gene: TRBV6-5
D gene: NA
clone size: NA
J gene: TRBJ2-2
CDR3 DNA: TGTGCCAGCAGTTACAGGGGGAACACCGGGGAGCTGTTTTTT
CDR3 protein: CASSYRGNTGELFF

V gene: TRBV2
D gene: NA
clone size: NA
J gene: TRBJ2-1
CDR3 DNA: TGTGCCAGCATTGTCGGGGGTGGTGGGAATGAGCAGTTCTTC
CDR3 protein: CASIVGGGGNEQFF

V gene: TRBV30
D gene: TRBD2
clone size: NA
J gene: TRBJ2-5
CDR3 DNA: TGTGCCTGGAAGGGGGGACTAGGAGAGACCCAGTACTTC
CDR3 protein: CAWKGGLGETQYF

V gene: TRBV6-5
D gene: NA
clone size: NA
J gene: TRBJ2-7
CDR3 DNA: TGTGCCAGCCGAAAAGGGGAACCGAACTCCTACGAGCAGTACTTC
CDR3 protein: CASRKGEPNSYEQYF

V gene: TRBV7-3
D gene: TRBD2
clone size: NA
J gene: TRBJ2-7
CDR3 DNA: TGTGCCAGCAGCTTAGCTAGCGGGGAGCCCTACGAGCAGTACTTC
CDR3 protein: CASSLASGEPYEQYF

V gene: TRBV4-2
D gene: TRBD2
clone size: NA
J gene: TRBJ2-2
CDR3 DNA: TGTGCCAGCAGCCTGTTGACTAGCGCGAACCTCGAGGGGGAGCTGTTTTTT
CDR3 protein: CASSLLTSANLEGELFF

V gene: TRBV2
D gene: NA
clone size: NA
J gene: TRBJ1-6
CDR3 DNA: TGTGCCAGCGTGCCACAGACTTCCAATGGCTCACCCCTCCACTTT
CDR3 protein: CASVPQTSNGSPLHF

V gene: TRBV4-1
D gene: TRBD2
clone size: once
J gene: TRBJ2-5
CDR3 DNA: TGCGCCAGCAGCCAAGATGGGGTCCTAGCGGGAGGAGGAGAGACCCAGTACTTC
CDR3 protein: CASSQDGVLAGGGETQYF

V gene: TRBV5-1
D gene: NA
clone size: NA
J gene: TRBJ2-3
CDR3 DNA: TGCGCCAGCAGCTTGGCTCAGCCTGGGGGGGATACGCAGTATTTT
CDR3 protein: CASSLAQPGGDTQYF

V gene: TRBV29-1
D gene: NA
clone size: NA
J gene: TRBJ2-5
CDR3 DNA: TGCAGCGTTGTAGGCCGCAGCCTCCAAGAGACCCAGTACTTC
CDR3 protein: CSVVGRSLQETQYF

V gene: TRBV7-6
D gene: NA
clone size: NA
J gene: TRBJ2-1
CDR3 DNA: TGTGCCAGCAGCTTAACTCCCTCCTCGAGCTCCTACAATGAGCAGTTCTTC
CDR3 protein: CASSLTPSSSSYNEQFF

V gene: TRBV29-1
D gene: NA
clone size: once
J gene: TRBJ2-5
CDR3 DNA: TGCAGCGTTGGGGGTGGGGAAGAGACCCAGTACTTC
CDR3 protein: CSVGGGEETQYF

V gene: TRBV7-8
D gene: TRBD1
clone size: NA
J gene: TRBJ1-2
CDR3 DNA: TGTGCCAGCAGCTTAGACCGGGACAGGGGTGGCTACACCTTC
CDR3 protein: CASSLDRDRGGYTF

V gene: TRBV2
D gene: TRBD2
clone size: NA
J gene: TRBJ2-2
CDR3 DNA: TGTGCCAGCAGTGTGGGGGGGACGAACACCGGGGAGCTGTTTTTT
CDR3 protein: CASSVGGTNTGELFF

V gene: TRBV7-2
D gene: NA
clone size: NA
J gene: TRBJ1-2
CDR3 DNA: TGTGCCAGCAGCTTAGCTTTGCGGGGCCCTGACTATGGCTACACCTTC
CDR3 protein: CASSLALRGPDYGYTF

V gene: TRBV24-1
D gene: NA
clone size: NA
J gene: TRBJ2-2
CDR3 DNA: TGTGCCACCAGTGATTGGACCGGGGAGCTGTTTTTT
CDR3 protein: CATSDWTGELFF

V gene: TRBV6-2/TRBV6-3
D gene: NA
clone size: NA
J gene: TRBJ1-4
CDR3 DNA: TGTGCCAGCAGTTTGGGGGATGCAACTAATGAAAAACTGTTTTTT
CDR3 protein: CASSLGDATNEKLFF

V gene: TRBV4-2
D gene: TRBD1
clone size: NA
J gene: TRBJ1-2
CDR3 DNA: TGTGCCAGCAGCCCTGCCGACAGGGGGCTAGGTGGCTACACCTTC
CDR3 protein: CASSPADRGLGGYTF

V gene: TRBV7-2
D gene: NA
clone size: NA
J gene: TRBJ1-5
CDR3 DNA: TGTGCCAGCAGCACGCAGTCGGGTGAGCCCCAGCATTTT
CDR3 protein: CASSTQSGEPQHF

V gene: TRBV5-4
D gene: NA
clone size: NA
J gene: TRBJ2-3
CDR3 DNA: TGTGCCAGCTCAGGGGCAGGGATCACAGATACGCAGTATTTT
CDR3 protein: CASSGAGITDTQYF

V gene: TRBV5-1
D gene: TRBD2
clone size: NA
J gene: TRBJ2-5
CDR3 DNA: TGCGCCAGCAGCTTAACCGGGACTAGCGGGAGCTCAGAGACCCAGTACTTC
CDR3 protein: CASSLTGTSGSSETQYF

V gene: TRBV11-2
D gene: NA
clone size: NA
J gene: TRBJ2-5
CDR3 DNA: TGTGCCAGCAGCTTTGGCTTGGAGGAGACCCAGTACTTC
CDR3 protein: CASSFGLEETQYF

V gene: TRBV7-3
D gene: NA
clone size: once
J gene: TRBJ2-5
CDR3 DNA: TGTGCCAGCAGCTTAGACGGGGGCCAAGAGACCCAGTACTTC
CDR3 protein: CASSLDGGQETQYF

V gene: TRBV18
D gene: NA
clone size: NA
J gene: TRBJ1-1
CDR3 DNA: TGTGCCAGCTCACCAAGTGGGGGTTTTGGCACTGAAGCTTTCTTT
CDR3 protein: CASSPSGGFGTEAFF

V gene: TRBV6-6
D gene: TRBD1
clone size: NA
J gene: TRBJ1-5
CDR3 DNA: TGTGCCAGCAGTTACTCGGGGACAGGGATGCAGCCCCAGCATTTT
CDR3 protein: CASSYSGTGMQPQHF

V gene: TRBV5-4
D gene: NA
clone size: once
J gene: TRBJ1-2
CDR3 DNA: TGTGCCAGCAGCTTGGGCACGAACTATGGCTACACCTTC
CDR3 protein: CASSLGTNYGYTF

V gene: TRBV2
D gene: NA
clone size: once
J gene: TRBJ1-6
CDR3 DNA: TGTGCCAGCAGATTAGAACCGGGACGCCCGAATTCACCCCTCCACTTT
CDR3 protein: CASRLEPGRPNSPLHF

V gene: TRBV10-3
D gene: TRBD1
clone size: few
J gene: TRBJ2-7
CDR3 DNA: TGTGCCATCAGTGAGATTACGGGACAGGGGTTACGCGAGCAGTACTTC
CDR3 protein: CAISEITGQGLREQYF

V gene: TRBV7-8
D gene: TRBD2
clone size: NA
J gene: TRBJ2-7
CDR3 DNA: TGTGCCAGCAGCTTAGCGGGGACTACGGGGGAGCAGTACTTC
CDR3 protein: CASSLAGTTGEQYF

V gene: TRBV3-1/TRBV3-2
D gene: TRBD1
clone size: NA
J gene: TRBJ1-6
CDR3 DNA: TGTGCCAGCAGCCAAGACGGGGACAGGGGACCCGGCCTATATTCACCCCTCCACTTT
CDR3 protein: CASSQDGDRGPGLYSPLHF

V gene: TRBV21-1
D gene: NA
clone size: few
J gene: TRBJ2-7
CDR3 DNA: TGTGCCAGCCCCACCGGGCTAGCGGTGTGCTCCTACGAGCAGTACTTC
CDR3 protein: CASPTGLAVCSYEQYF

V gene: TRBV18
D gene: NA
clone size: NA
J gene: TRBJ1-2
CDR3 DNA: TGTGCCAGCTCAACCGGACTAGAAATAGGCTACACCTTC
CDR3 protein: CASSTGLEIGYTF

V gene: TRBV5-6
D gene: TRBD1
clone size: NA
J gene: TRBJ1-1
CDR3 DNA: TGTGCCAGCAGCTGGGGGGACAGGGCAGCTTTCTTT
CDR3 protein: CASSWGDRAAFF

V gene: TRBV5-1
D gene: NA
clone size: NA
J gene: TRBJ1-1
CDR3 DNA: TGCGCCAGCAGCCAGCGTCCGGTTGCGGACACTGAAGCTTTCTTT
CDR3 protein: CASSQRPVADTEAFF

V gene: TRBV3-1/TRBV3-2
D gene: NA
clone size: NA
J gene: TRBJ1-3
CDR3 DNA: TGTGCCAGCAGCCAGTACTCTGGAAACACCATATATTTT
CDR3 protein: CASSQYSGNTIYF

V gene: TRBV7-3
D gene: TRBD1
clone size: NA
J gene: TRBJ2-3
CDR3 DNA: TGTGCCAGCAGCTTAGCGACAGGGACAGATACGCAGTATTTT
CDR3 protein: CASSLATGTDTQYF

V gene: TRBV7-8
D gene: NA
clone size: NA
J gene: TRBJ2-7
CDR3 DNA: TGTGCCAGCAGCTTAGCCCTAGCACGATACGAGCAGTACTTC
CDR3 protein: CASSLALARYEQYF

V gene: TRBV30
D gene: NA
clone size: NA
J gene: TRBJ1-1
CDR3 DNA: TGTGCCTGGAGTGAAAGGGGAAAGATCCTGGAAGCTTTCTTT
CDR3 protein: CAWSERGKILEAFF

V gene: TRBV5-6
D gene: NA
clone size: NA
J gene: TRBJ2-5
CDR3 DNA: TGTGCCAGCAGCGCATACCCCCCTCGGGAGACCCAGTACTTC
CDR3 protein: CASSAYPPRETQYF